The next 4 T cell receptor beta chains were all read from a single sample in a study of OX40 agonist ivuxolimab in advanced cancers. Data came from immunoSEQ multiplex PCR; TCRdb stores just in-frame clones and leaves some out. The repertoire holds about 110,000 clones, roughly 90% seen once, with less than 0.35% in the top ten. The sequences come from CD4+ or CD8+ T cells sorted from blood, collected in a trial of the OX40 agonist ivuxolimab. Source of these receptors: an adult with an advanced solid tumor such as melanoma, head and neck, liver or kidney cancer.

The chain recombines TRBV7-3 with TRBJ1-4; D not certain. This CDR3 contains 16 residues. Per the germline V gene, CDR1 is SGHTA and CDR2 is FQGTGA. V gave up 1 base and J gave up 0 bases, with 9 bases separating them. The CDR3 region is CASSLNGRATNEKLFF. In nucleotides, the CDR3 is TGTGCCAGCAGCTTAAACGGCCGTGCAACTAATGAAAAACTGTTTTTT. Full variable domain (rest looked up from reference TRBV7-3 and TRBJ1-4): GAGVSQTPSNKVTEKGKYVELRCDPISGHTALYWYRQSLGQGPEFLIYFQGTGAADDSGLPNDRFFAVRPEGSVSTLKIQRTERGDSAVYLCASSLNGRATNEKLFFGSGTQLSVL.

The rearrangement links TRBV19 to TRBJ1-1; the D gene is possibly TRBD1 (5 bases). Per germline, CDR1 LNHDA and CDR2 SQIVND (reference sequence). Trimming shortened V by 0 bases and J by 5 bases, and 7 bases separated the two germline ends. The CDR3 extends over 13 amino acids. The CDR3 spells CASSIDRGTEAFF. Written as DNA, the CDR3 is TGTGCCAGTAGTATAGATCGGGGGACTGAAGCTTTCTTT.

This chain connects TRBV4-2 to TRBJ1-6; possibly TRBD1 for D (6 bases). The germline V gene has CDR1 LGHNA and CDR2 YNFKEQ. Trimming cost V 5 bases and J 9 bases, with 14 bases left between them. This CDR3 spans 14 amino acids. CDR3 residues: CASSLGGAGSPLHF. The CDR3 nucleotides are TGTGCCAGCAGCTTGGGGGGCGCGGGTTCACCCCTCCACTTT.

The chain links TRBV9 to TRBJ2-2, with a weak D call TRBD2 (6 bases). CDR1 SGDLS and CDR2 YYNGEE come from the germline V gene. V was shortened by 2 bases and J by 4 bases, with 15 bases between the two germline ends. This CDR3 spans 16 amino acids. This CDR3 is CASSVITGTLTGELFF. Written as DNA, the CDR3 is TGTGCCAGCAGCGTCATTACCGGGACTCTCACCGGGGAGCTGTTTTTT.